This TCR beta chain emerged from a study of blood T cell repertoires in COVID-19. Study information: Both acute and convalescent COVID-19 samples were obtained from the United States, Italy and Spain. PBMCs, B-cell-depleted T cells, or T cells provided the cDNA or gDNA that made up the material.

Here immunoSEQ multiplex PCR was the method, and the copy in TCRdb shows in-frame clones only, minus some. The sample has more than 200,000 clones; around nine tenths are singletons. There are 16 residues in the CDR3. Germline loops: CDR1 LNHDA, CDR2 SQIVND (reference sequence). Trimming took 6 bases from V and 0 from J; bases not matched to a gene: 8. What was sequenced was peripheral blood. This receptor was taken from a woman aged 40-49 years who had recovered from COVID-19. V is TRBV19 and J is TRBJ1-3; TRBD1 matches at 7 bases. In nucleotides, the CDR3 is TGTGCCAGTAGAAAGCCGGGACAGAGCTCTGGAAACACCATATATTTT. Its protein is CASRKPGQSSGNTIYF.